This T cell receptor (beta chain) was identified during a study of T cell responses to AZD1222 COVID-19 vaccine. CDR1 is SGHRS, CDR2 YFSETQ, per germline. The CDR3 runs to 14 residues. V shed 4 bases and J shed 2 bases, with 12 bases lying between them. This clone was picked up one time. As yet, its antigen is unknown. Assay used: immunoSEQ multiplex PCR; TCRdb lists only in-frame clones, some missing. The sample has approximately 71,000 clones; about nine tenths are singletons. Findings of the study overall: Increases in Spike-specific TCR breadth and depth were seen after two AZD1222 doses. Donors skewed white British and female; clonal diversity was possibly underestimated. Unmutated regions of variants are reportedly targeted by nearly half of spike-specific TCRs. The study identified only six AZD1222 recipients as seropositive at baseline.

The rearrangement joins TRBV5-1 to TRBJ1-1; D perhaps matches TRBD1 (5 bases). The sequence was collected from an adult in good health. The sequences come from peripheral blood, collected on day 0 of AZD1222 vaccination. The CDR3 region has the DNA TGCGCCAGCAGCGCCGGGGACGTCAACACTGAAGCTTTCTTT. This codes for CASSAGDVNTEAFF.